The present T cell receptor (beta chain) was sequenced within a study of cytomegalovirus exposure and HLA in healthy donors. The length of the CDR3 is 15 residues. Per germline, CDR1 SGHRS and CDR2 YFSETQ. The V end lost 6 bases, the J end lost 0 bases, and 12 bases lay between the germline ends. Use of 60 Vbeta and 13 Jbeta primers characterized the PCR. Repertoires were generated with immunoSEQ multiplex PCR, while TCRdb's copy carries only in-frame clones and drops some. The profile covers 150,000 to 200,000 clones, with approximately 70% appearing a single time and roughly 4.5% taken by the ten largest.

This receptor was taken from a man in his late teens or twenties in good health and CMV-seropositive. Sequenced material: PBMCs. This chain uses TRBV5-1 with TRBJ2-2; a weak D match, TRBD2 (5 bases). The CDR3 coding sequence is TGCGCCAGCACCCCGACGGGAACGAACACCGGGGAGCTGTTTTTT. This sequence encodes CASTPTGTNTGELFF.